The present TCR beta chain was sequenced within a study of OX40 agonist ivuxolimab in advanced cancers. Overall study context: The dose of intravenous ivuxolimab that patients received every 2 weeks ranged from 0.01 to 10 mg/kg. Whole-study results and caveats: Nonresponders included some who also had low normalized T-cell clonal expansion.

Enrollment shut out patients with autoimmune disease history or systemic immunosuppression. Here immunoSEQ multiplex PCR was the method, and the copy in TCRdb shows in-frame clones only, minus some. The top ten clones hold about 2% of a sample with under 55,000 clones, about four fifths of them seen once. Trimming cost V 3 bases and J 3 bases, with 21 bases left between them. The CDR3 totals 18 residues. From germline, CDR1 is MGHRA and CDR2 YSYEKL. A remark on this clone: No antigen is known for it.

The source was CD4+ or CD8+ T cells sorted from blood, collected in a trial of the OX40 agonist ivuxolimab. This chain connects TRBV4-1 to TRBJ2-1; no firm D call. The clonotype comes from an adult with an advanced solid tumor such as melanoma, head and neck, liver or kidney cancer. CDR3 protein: CASSQEQLALVSYNEQFF. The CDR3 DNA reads TGCGCCAGCAGCCAGGAACAACTTGCTTTGGTTAGCTACAATGAGCAGTTCTTC.